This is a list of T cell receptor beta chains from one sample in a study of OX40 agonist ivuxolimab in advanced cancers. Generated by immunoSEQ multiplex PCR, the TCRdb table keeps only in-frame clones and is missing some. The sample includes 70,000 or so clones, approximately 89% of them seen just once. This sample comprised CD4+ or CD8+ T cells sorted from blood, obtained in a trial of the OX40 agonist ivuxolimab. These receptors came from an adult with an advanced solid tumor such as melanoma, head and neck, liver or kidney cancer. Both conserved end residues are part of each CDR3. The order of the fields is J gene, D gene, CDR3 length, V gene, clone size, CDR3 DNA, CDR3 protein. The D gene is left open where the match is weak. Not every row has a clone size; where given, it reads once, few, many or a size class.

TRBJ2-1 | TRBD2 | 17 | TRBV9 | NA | TGTGCCAGCAGCCTGGGGCCAGGACTAGCGGGAGAAAATGAGCAGTTCTTC | CASSLGPGLAGENEQFF
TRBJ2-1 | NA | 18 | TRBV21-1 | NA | TGTGCCAGCAGCAAAGCGCCCGCTAGCGGGGAATCCTACAATGAGCAGTTCTTC | CASSKAPASGESYNEQFF
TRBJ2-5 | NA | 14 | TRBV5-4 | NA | TGTGCCAGCAGCTTGAGCCAGGGCAAAGAGACCCAGTACTTC | CASSLSQGKETQYF
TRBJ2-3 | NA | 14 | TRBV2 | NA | TGTGCCAGCAGTGACCGGGGGCAGGCAGATACGCAGTATTTT | CASSDRGQADTQYF
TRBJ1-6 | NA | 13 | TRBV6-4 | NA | TGTGCCAGCAGTGCTGAGGGTTATTCACCCCTCCACTTT | CASSAEGYSPLHF
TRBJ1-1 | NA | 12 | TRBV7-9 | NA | TGTGCCAGCAGCCTCTCCGGGACTGAAGCTTTCTTT | CASSLSGTEAFF
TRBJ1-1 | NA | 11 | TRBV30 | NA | TGTGCCTGGGGGGGGGTCTCTGAAGCTTTCTTT | CAWGGVSEAFF
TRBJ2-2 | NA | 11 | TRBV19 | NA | TGTGCCCACAGGGAAGCCGGGGAGCTGTTTTTT | CAHREAGELFF
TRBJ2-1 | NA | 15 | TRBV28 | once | TGTGCCACCGTGAAGGGGGGTCGGGACTACAATGAGCAGTTCTTC | CATVKGGRDYNEQFF
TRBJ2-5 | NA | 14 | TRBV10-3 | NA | TGTGCCATCAGTGAGCGGGTGGAGGGGGAGACCCAGTACTTC | CAISERVEGETQYF
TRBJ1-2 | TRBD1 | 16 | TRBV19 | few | TGTGCCAGTAGTAGTCCCGGGACAGGGGGCCCTGGCGGCTACACCTTC | CASSSPGTGGPGGYTF
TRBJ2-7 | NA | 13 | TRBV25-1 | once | TGTGCCAGCATTGACAATAACGTCTACGAGCAGTACTTC | CASIDNNVYEQYF
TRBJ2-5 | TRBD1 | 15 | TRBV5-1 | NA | TGCGCCAGCAATTCCGGACAGGGGGGCCAAGAGACCCAGTACTTC | CASNSGQGGQETQYF
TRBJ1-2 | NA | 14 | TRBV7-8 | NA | TGTGCCAGCAGTACAACAGGGATTGCCTATGGCTACACCTTC | CASSTTGIAYGYTF
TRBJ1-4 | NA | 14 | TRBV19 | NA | TGTGCCAGTAGACAGATCGCAACTAATGAAAAACTGTTTTTT | CASRQIATNEKLFF
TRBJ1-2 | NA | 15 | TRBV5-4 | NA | TGTGCCAGCAGCTTGGACGGGGCTCGGGGCTATGGCTACACCTTC | CASSLDGARGYGYTF
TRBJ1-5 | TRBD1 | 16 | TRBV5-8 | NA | TGTGCCAGCAGCTCATGGACAGGGTCAAGCAATCAGCCCCAGCATTTT | CASSSWTGSSNQPQHF
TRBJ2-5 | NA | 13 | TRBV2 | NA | TGTGCCAGCATTTATGGACTCGGGGAGACCCAGTACTTC | CASIYGLGETQYF
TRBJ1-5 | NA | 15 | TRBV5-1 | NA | TGCGCCAGCAGGGGGGGACCCTTTAGCAATCAGCCCCAGCATTTT | CASRGGPFSNQPQHF
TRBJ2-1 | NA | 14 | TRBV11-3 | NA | TGTGCCAGCAGCTTTGGCCTTGGGGGCAATGAGCAGTTCTTC | CASSFGLGGNEQFF
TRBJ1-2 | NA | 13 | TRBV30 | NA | TGTGCCTGGAGCCCAAGACTAAACTATGGCTACACCTTC | CAWSPRLNYGYTF
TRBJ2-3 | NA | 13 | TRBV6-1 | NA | TGTGCCTCAGAGAGCGCCCTCACAGATACGCAGTATTTT | CASESALTDTQYF
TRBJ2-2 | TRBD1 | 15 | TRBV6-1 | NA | TGTGCCAGCAGTCCCCTGACAGGGGGCACCGGGGAGCTGTTTTTT | CASSPLTGGTGELFF
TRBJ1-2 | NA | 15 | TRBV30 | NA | TGTGCCTGGAGTGTACTTCTAAGGACAGAGTATGGCTACACCTTC | CAWSVLLRTEYGYTF
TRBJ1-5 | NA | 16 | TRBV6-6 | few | TGTGCCAGCAGTTACTCGGGACTTGGGGCGAATCAGCCCCAGCATTTT | CASSYSGLGANQPQHF
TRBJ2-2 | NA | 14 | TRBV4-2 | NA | TGTGCCAGCAGCCCACTCCGGGGTCCCGGGGAGCTGTTTTTT | CASSPLRGPGELFF
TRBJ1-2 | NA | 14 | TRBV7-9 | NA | TGTGCCAGCAGCTCCGACAGTCGTACCTATGGCTACACCTTC | CASSSDSRTYGYTF
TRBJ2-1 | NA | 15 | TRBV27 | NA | TGTGCCAGCAGTTTCCTTCCGGGGGACTACAATGAGCAGTTCTTC | CASSFLPGDYNEQFF
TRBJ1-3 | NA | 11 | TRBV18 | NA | TGTGCCAGCTCACCAAAAGACACCATATATTTT | CASSPKDTIYF
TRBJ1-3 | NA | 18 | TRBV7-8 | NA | TGTGCCAGCAGCTCGGAACCGGGACGGGTGTCCTCTGGAAACACCATATATTTT | CASSSEPGRVSSGNTIYF
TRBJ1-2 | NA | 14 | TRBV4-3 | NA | TGCGCCAGCAGCCAAGACAGTGGAGGGTATGGCTACACCTTC | CASSQDSGGYGYTF
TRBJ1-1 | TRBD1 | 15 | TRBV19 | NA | TGTGCCAGTAGTATACCCGACAGGGAGAACACTGAAGCTTTCTTT | CASSIPDRENTEAFF
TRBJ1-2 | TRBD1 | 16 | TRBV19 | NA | TGTGCCAGTAGCGATGTTGGACAGGGGGATAACTATGGCTACACCTTC | CASSDVGQGDNYGYTF
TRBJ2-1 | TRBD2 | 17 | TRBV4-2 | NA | TGTGCCAGCAGCCCGGGACTAGCGGGAGGGTTCTATAATGAGCAGTTCTTC | CASSPGLAGGFYNEQFF
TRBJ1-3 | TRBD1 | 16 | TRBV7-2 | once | TGTGCCAGCAGCACCGATCCAGGGGGAGACGGAAACACCATATATTTT | CASSTDPGGDGNTIYF
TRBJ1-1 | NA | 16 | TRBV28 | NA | TGTGCCAGCAGTTTATTCCGGGTGGCAGGGAACACTGAAGCTTTCTTT | CASSLFRVAGNTEAFF
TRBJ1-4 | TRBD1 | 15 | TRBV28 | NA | TGTGCCAGCAGTCCCCTGACAGGGGGCAATGAAAAACTGTTTTTT | CASSPLTGGNEKLFF
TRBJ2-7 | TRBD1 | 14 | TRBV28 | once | TGTGCCAGCAGTCGTCGGGACAGTCTGTACGAGCAGTACTTC | CASSRRDSLYEQYF
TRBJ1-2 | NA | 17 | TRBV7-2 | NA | TGTGCCAGCAGCTTAGAGGTAGGGCCCGAAGGGAACTATGGCTACACCTTC | CASSLEVGPEGNYGYTF
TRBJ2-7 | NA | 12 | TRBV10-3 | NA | TGTGCCATCAGTGAGCAGGTCTACGAGCAGCACTTC | CAISEQVYEQHF
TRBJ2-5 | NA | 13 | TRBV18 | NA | TGTGCCAGCTCACCGACAGGACAAGAGACCCAGTACTTC | CASSPTGQETQYF
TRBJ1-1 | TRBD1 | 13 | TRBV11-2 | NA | TGTGCCAGCAGGACAGGGCTGGACACTGAAGCTTTCTTT | CASRTGLDTEAFF
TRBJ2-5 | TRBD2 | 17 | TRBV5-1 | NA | TGCGCCAGCAGCCCGCCCATGGCTAGCGGCCAACGGGAGACCCAGTACTTC | CASSPPMASGQRETQYF
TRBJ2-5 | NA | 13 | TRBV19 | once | TGTGCCAGTAGTATTGTCCGTCAAGAGACCCAGTACTTC | CASSIVRQETQYF
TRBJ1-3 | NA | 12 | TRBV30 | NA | TGTGCCTGGAGTGTACTCGTGGGTTCCATATATTTT | CAWSVLVGSIYF
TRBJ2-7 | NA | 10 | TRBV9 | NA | TGTGCCAACCCAGGGGACGAGCAGTACTTC | CANPGDEQYF
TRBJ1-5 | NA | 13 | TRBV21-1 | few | TGTGCCAGCAGGGAGGGGGAAGGGCAGCCCCAGCATTTT | CASREGEGQPQHF
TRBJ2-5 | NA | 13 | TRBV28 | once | TGTGCCAGCAGTTTAGGCGGCCCAGAGACCCAGTACTTC | CASSLGGPETQYF
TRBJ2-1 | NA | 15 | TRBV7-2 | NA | TGTGCCAGCAGCTTAGTTAGCGCGAACAACAATGAGCAGTTCTTC | CASSLVSANNNEQFF